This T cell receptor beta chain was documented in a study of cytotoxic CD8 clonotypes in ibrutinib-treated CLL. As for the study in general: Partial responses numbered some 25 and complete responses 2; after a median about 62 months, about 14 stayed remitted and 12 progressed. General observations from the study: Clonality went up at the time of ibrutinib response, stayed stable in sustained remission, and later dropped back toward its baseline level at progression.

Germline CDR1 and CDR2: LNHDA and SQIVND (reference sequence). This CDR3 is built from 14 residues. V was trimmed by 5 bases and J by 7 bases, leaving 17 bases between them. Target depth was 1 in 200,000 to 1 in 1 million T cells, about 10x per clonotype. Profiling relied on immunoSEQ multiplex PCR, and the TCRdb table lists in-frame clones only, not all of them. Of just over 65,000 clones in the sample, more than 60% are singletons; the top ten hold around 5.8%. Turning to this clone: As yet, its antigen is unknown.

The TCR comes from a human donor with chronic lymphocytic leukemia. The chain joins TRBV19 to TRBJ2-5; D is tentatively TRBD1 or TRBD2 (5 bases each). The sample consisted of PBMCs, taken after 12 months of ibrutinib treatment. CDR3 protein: CASSPQETEGTQYF. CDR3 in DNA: TGTGCCAGTAGTCCCCAAGAGACAGAGGGGACCCAGTACTTC.